The present entry profiles one T cell receptor beta chain with its context. As yet, its antigen is unknown. The data derive from a study of response to subunit inactivated influenza vaccine. TCRdb independently ran MiXCR on the RT-PCR reads; one entry per CDR3 protein. Altogether over 150,000 distinct CDR3 sequences are present, roughly 8.7% being singletons, with the ten largest covering about 11%. Study-wide results and caveats: The authors offered the suggestion that each seasonal influenza vaccination recruits few new T cells.

The sequence came from a middle-aged man who received an inactivated influenza vaccine. Material: non-naive T cells sorted from PBMCs, obtained on the day of vaccination.

DNA for the CDR3: TGTGCCACCTCACCTGCAGGGATGGGCAATGAGCAGTTCTTC. It specifies CATSPAGMGNEQFF. The rearrangement joins TRBV10-3 to TRBJ2-1; possible D gene TRBD1, 5 bases. The V end was cut by 10 bases, the J end by 6 bases, with 19 bases between. The CDR3 covers 14 residues. Germline V gene sequence: CDR1 ENHRY, CDR2 SYGVKD.